This T cell receptor beta chain was captured in a study of read filtering for tumor transcriptome and immune sequencing. About the study: The cohort had some 16 men and roughly 13 women aged about 45 to 80, mean around 63 years. General study findings and limits: This fraction held mixed bone marrow immune cells after CD138-negative sorting.

From roughly 390 ng of RNA, a library with molecular barcoded alpha/delta and beta/gamma adaptors was made. TCRdb independently ran MiXCR on the reads; one entry per CDR3 protein. The table includes some 48,000 distinct CDR3 sequences, approximately 19% detected once. Deletions cut 7 bases from V and 4 bases from J, with 23 bases between. This CDR3 comprises 16 residues. The germline CDR1 and CDR2 sequences are MDHEN and SYDVKM. Turning to this clonotype: As yet, its antigen is unknown.

The sequenced sample consisted of a population of CD138-negative cells sorted from bone marrow. This TCR came from a donor at least 40 years old with multiple myeloma. The chain has TRBV28 and TRBJ2-7; no reliable D call. Here the CDR3 reads CASNLEGCTAIYEQYF. The CDR3 nucleotides are TGTGCCAGCAACCTCGAAGGATGCACAGCGATATACGAGCAGTACTTC.